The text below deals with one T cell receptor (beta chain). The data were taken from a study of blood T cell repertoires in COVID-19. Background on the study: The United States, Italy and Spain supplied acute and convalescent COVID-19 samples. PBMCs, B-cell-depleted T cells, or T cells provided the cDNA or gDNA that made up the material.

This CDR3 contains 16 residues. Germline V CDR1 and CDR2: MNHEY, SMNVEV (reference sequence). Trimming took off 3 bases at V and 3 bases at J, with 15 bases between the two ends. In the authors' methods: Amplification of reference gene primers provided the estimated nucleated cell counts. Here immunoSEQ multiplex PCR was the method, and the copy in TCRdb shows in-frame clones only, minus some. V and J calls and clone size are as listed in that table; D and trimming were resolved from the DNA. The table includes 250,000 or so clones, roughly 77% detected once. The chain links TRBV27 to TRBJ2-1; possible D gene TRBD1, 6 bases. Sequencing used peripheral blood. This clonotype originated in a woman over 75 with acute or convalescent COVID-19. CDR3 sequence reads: CASSFSTGTIYNEQFF. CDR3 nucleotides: TGTGCCAGCAGTTTCTCTACAGGGACCATCTACAATGAGCAGTTCTTC.